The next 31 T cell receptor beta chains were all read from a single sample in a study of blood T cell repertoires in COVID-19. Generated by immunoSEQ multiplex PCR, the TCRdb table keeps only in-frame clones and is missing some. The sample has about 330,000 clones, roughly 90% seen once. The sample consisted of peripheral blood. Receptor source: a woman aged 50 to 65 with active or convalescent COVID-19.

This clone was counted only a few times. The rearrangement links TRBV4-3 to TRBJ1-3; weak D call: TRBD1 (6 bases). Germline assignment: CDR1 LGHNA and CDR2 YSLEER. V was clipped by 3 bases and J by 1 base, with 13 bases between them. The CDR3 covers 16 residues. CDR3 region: CASSQTYTGSGNTIYF. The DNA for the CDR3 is TGCGCCAGCAGCCAGACTTATACAGGGTCTGGAAACACCATATATTTT.

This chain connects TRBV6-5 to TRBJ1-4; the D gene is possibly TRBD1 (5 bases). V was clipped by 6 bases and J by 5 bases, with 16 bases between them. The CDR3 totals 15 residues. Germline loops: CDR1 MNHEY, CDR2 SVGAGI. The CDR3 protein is CASRLHRTLNEKLFF. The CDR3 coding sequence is TGTGCCAGCAGACTACACAGGACGCTCAATGAAAAACTGTTTTTT.

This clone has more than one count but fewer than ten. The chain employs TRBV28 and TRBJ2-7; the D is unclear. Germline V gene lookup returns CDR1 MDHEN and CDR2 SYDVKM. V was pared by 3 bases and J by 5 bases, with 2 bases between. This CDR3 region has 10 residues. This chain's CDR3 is CASSFNEQYF. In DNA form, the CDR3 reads TGTGCCAGCAGTTTTAACGAGCAGTACTTC.

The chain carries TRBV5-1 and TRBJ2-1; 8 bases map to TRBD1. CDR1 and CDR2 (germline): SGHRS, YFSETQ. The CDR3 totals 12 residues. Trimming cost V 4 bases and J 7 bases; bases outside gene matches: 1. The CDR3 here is CASSDRGNEQFF. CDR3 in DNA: TGCGCCAGCAGCGACAGGGGAAATGAGCAGTTCTTC.

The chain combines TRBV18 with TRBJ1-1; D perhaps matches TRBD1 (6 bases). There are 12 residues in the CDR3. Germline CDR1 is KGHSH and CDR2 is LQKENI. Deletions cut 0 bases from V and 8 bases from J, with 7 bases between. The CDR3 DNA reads TGTGCCAGCTCACCACCGACAGGCGAAGCTTTCTTT. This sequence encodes CASSPPTGEAFF.

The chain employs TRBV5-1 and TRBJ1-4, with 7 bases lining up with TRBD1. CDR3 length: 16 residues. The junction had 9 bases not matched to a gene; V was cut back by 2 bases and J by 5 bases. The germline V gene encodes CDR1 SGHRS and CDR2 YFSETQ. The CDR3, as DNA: TGCGCCAGCAGCTTCAACGGGGACAGCCTAAATGAAAAACTGTTTTTT. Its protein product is CASSFNGDSLNEKLFF.

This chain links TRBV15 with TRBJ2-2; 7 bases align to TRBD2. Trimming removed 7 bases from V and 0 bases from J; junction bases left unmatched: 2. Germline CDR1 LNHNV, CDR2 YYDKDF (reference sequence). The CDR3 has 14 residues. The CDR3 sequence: CATTAGANTGELFF. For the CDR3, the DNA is TGTGCCACCACCGCGGGAGCGAACACCGGGGAGCTGTTTTTT.

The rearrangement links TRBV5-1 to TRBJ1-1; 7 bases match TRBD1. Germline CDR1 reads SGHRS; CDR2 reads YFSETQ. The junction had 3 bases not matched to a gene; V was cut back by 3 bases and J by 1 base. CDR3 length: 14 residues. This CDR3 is CASSSGQPNTEAFF. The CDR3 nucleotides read TGCGCCAGCAGCTCGGGACAGCCGAACACTGAAGCTTTCTTT.

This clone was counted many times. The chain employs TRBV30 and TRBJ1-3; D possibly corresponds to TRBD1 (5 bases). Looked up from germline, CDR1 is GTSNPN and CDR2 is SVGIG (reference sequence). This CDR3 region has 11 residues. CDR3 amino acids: CAQDSGNTIYF. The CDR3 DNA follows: TGTGCACAGGACTCTGGAAACACCATATATTTT.

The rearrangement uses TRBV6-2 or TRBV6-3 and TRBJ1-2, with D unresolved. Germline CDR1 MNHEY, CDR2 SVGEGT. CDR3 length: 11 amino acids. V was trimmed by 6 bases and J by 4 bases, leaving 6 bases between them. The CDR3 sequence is CASSELYGYTF. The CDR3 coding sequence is TGTGCCAGCAGCGAACTCTATGGCTACACCTTC.

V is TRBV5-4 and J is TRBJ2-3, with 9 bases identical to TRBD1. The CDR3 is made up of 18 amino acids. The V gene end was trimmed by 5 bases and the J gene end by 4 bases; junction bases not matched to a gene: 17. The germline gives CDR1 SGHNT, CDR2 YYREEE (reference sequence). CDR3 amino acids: CASRKGTGSNLGADTQYF. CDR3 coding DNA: TGTGCCAGCAGGAAGGGGACAGGGAGTAACTTGGGCGCAGATACGCAGTATTTT.

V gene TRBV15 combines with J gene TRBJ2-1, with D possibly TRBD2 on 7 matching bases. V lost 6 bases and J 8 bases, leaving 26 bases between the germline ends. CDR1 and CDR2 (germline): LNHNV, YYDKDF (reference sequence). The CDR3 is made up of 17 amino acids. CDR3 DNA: TGTGCCACCAGGGGGGGGGCGGGGGAACCCTATTGGGATGAGCAGTTCTTC. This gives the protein CATRGGAGEPYWDEQFF.

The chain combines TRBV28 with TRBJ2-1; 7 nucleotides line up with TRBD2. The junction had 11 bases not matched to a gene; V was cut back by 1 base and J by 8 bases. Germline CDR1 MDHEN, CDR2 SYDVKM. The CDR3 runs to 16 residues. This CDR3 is CASSLSILTSYHEQFF. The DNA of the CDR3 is TGTGCCAGCAGTTTATCCATACTGACTAGCTATCATGAGCAGTTCTTC.

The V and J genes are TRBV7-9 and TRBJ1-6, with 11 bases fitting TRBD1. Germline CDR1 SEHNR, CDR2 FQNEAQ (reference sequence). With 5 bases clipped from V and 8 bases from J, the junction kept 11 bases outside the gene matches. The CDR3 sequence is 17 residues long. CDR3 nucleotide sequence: TGTGCCAGCAGCACCCAGTTAACGGACAGGGGGCATTCACCCCTCCACTTT. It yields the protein CASSTQLTDRGHSPLHF. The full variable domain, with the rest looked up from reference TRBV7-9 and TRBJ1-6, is DTGVSQNPRHKITKRGQNVTFRCDPISEHNRLYWYRQTLGQGPEFLTYFQNEAQLEKSRLLSDRFSAERPKGSFSTLEIQRTEQGDSAMYLCASSTQLTDRGHSPLHFGNGTRLTVT.

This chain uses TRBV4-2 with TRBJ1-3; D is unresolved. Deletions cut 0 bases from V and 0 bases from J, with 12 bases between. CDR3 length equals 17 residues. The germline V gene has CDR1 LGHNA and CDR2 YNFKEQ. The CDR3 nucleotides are TGTGCCAGCAGCCAAGATTACCTAGAGGGCTCTGGAAACACCATATATTTT. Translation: CASSQDYLEGSGNTIYF.

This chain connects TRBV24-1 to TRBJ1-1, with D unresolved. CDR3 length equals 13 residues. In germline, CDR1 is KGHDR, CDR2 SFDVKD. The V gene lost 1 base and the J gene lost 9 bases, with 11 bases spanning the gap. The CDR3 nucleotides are TGTGCCACCAGTGATTTTCGGGGAGGGAAAGCTTTCTTT. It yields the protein CATSDFRGGKAFF.

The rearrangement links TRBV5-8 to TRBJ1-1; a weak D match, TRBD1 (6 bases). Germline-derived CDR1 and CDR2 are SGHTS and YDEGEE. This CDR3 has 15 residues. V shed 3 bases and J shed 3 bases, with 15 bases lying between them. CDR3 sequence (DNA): TGTGCCAGCAGCTACCTCAGGGGATGGGACACTGAAGCTTTCTTT. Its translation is CASSYLRGWDTEAFF.

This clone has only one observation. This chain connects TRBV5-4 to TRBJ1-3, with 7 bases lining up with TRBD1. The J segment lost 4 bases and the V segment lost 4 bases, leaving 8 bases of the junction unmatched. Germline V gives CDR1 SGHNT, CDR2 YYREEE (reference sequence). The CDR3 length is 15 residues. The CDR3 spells CASSLEGARGNTIYF. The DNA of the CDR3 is TGTGCCAGCAGCCTGGAGGGGGCGCGGGGAAACACCATATATTTT.

CDR3 nucleotide sequence: TGTGCCAGCAGTTTTGAGAAAGATACGCAGTATTTT. As protein: CASSFEKDTQYF. The rearrangement links TRBV12-3 or TRBV12-4 to TRBJ2-3; D not certain. There are 12 residues in the CDR3. Trimming removed 3 bases from V and 5 bases from J, with 6 bases in between.

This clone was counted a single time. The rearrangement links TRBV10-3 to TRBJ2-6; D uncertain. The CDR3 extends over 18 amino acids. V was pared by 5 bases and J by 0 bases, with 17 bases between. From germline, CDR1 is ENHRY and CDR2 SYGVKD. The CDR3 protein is CAISTPAITGSGANVLTF. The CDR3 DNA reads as TGTGCCATCAGTACTCCGGCGATAACGGGCTCTGGGGCCAACGTCCTGACTTTC.

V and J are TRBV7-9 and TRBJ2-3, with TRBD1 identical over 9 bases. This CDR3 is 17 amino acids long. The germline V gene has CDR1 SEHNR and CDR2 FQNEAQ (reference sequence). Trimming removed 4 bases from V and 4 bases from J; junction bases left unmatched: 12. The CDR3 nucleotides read TGTGCCAGCAGCTCCATTCCGGGACAGGGTACGCCAGATACGCAGTATTTT. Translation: CASSSIPGQGTPDTQYF.

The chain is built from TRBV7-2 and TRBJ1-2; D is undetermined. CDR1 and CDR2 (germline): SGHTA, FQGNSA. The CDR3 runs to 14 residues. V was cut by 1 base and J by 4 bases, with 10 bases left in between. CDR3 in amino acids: CASSLVRLTYGYTF. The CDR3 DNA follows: TGTGCCAGCAGCTTAGTCAGACTGACCTATGGCTACACCTTC.

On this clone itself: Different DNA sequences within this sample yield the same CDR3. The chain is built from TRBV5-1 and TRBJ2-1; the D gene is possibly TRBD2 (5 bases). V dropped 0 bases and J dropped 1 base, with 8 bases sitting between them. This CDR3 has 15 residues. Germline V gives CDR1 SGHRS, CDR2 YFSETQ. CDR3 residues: CASSLGGSSYNEQFF. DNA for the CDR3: TGCGCCAGCAGCTTGGGTGGGAGTTCCTACAATGAGCAGTTCTTC. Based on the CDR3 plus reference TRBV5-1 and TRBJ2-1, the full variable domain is KAGVTQTPRYLIKTRGQQVTLSCSPISGHRSVSWYQQTPGQGLQFLFEYFSETQRNKGNFPGRFSGRQFSNSRSEMNVSTLELGDSALYLCASSLGGSSYNEQFFGPGTRLTVL.

The DNA of the CDR3 is TGTGCCAGCAGTTATGTGGGGGGACGGCTCTGGAGCGAGCAGTACTTC. Translating gives CASSYVGGRLWSEQYF. This chain links TRBV6-2 or TRBV6-3 with TRBJ2-7; tentatively, D is TRBD2 (6 bases). Trimming pared 3 bases from V and 6 bases from J, leaving 21 bases between. The CDR3 contains 16 residues. CDR1 and CDR2 from the germline V gene are MNHEY and SVGEGT.

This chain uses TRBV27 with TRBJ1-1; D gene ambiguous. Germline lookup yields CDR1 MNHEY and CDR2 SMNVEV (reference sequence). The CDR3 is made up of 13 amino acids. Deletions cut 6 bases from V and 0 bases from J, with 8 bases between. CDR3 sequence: CASSQTVNTEAFF. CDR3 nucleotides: TGTGCCAGCAGCCAAACAGTGAACACTGAAGCTTTCTTT.

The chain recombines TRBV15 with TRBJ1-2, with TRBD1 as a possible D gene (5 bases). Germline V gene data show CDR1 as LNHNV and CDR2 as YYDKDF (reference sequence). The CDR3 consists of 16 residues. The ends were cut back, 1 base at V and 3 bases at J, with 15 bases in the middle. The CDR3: CATSRGEGGGDYGYTF. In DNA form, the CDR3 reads TGTGCCACCAGCAGAGGGGAGGGAGGAGGGGACTATGGCTACACCTTC.

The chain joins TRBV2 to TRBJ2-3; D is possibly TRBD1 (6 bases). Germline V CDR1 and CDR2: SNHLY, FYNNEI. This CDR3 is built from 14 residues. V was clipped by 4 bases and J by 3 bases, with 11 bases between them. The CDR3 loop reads CASSVQGITDTQYF. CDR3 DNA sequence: TGTGCCAGCAGTGTTCAGGGGATAACAGATACGCAGTATTTT.

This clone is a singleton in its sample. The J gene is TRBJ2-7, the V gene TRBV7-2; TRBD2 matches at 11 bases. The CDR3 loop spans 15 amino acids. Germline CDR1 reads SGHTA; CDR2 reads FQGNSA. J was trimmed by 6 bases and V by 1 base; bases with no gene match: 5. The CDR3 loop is CASSLVVGTSGEQYF. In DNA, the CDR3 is TGTGCCAGCAGCTTAGTGGTCGGGACTAGCGGCGAGCAGTACTTC.

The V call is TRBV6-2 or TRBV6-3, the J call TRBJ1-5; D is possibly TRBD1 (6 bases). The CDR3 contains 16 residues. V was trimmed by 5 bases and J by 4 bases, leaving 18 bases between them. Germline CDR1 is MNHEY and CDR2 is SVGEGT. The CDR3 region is CASSPPRGGTNQPQHF. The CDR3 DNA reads TGTGCCAGCAGTCCGCCTCGTGGGGGCACGAATCAGCCCCAGCATTTT.

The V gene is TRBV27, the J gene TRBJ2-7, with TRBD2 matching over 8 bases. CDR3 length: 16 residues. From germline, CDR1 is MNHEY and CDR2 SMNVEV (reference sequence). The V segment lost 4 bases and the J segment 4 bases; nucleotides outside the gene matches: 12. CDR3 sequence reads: CASSSFWTLAGYEQYF. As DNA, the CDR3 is TGTGCCAGCAGTTCCTTCTGGACATTAGCGGGGTACGAGCAGTACTTC.

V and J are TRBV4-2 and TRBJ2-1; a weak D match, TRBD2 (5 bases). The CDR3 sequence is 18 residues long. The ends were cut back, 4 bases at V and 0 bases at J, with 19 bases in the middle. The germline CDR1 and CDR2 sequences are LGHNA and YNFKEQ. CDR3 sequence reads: CASSPPFVTGSSYNEQFF. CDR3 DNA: TGTGCCAGCAGCCCCCCCTTTGTAACGGGGAGCTCCTACAATGAGCAGTTCTTC.